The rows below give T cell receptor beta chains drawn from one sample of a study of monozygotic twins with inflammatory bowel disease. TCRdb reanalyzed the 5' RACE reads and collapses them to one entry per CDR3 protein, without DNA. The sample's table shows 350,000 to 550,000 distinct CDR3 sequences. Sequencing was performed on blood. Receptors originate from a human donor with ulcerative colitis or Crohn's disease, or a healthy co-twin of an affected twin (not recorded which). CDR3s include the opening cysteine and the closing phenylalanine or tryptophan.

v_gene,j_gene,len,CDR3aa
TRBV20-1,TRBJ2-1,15,CSAVRGASGGNEQFF
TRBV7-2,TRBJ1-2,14,CASSLDTNNYGYTF
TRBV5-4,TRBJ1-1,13,CASSYDTETEAFF
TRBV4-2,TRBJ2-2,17,CASSQERAGVNTGELFF
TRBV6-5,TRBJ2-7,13,CASSQYRDAEQYF
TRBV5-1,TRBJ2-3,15,CASSFGQATTDTQYF
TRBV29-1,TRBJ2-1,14,CSVGRRGPYNEQFF
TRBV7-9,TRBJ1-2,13,CASSLGEGYGYTF
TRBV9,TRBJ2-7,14,CASSVEGNSYEQYF
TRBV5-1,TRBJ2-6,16,CASQPRGFSGANVLTF
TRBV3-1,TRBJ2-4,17,CASSPTRGGGSKNIQYF
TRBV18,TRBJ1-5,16,CASSLGGQAINQPQHF
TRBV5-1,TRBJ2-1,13,CASSRDGGYEQFF
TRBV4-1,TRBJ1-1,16,CASSQVTGMVNTEAFF
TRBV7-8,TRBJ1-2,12,CASSLVIGGYTF
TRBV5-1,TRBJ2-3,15,CASSYEGPSTDTQYF
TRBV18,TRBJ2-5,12,CASSSSRETQYF
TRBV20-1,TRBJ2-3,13,CSARRGATDTQYF
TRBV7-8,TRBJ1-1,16,CASSPGGGGGNTEAFF
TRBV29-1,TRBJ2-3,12,CSVDENSDTQYF
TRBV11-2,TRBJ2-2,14,CASSWTTPTGELFF
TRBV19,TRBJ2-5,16,CASSSRWPSGEETQYF